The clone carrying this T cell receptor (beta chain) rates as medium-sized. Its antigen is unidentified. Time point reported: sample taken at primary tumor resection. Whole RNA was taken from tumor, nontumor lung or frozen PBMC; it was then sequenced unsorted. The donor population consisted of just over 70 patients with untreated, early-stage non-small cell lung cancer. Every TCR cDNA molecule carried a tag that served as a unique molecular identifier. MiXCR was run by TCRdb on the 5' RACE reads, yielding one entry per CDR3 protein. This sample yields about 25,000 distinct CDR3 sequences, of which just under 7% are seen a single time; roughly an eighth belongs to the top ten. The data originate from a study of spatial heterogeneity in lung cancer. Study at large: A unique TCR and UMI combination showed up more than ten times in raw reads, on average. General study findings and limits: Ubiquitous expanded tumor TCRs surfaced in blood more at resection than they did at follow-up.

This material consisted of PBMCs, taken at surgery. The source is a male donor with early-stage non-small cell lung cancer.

CDR3 sequence reads: CATRRGTWVPDTQYF. In nucleotides, the CDR3 is TGTGCCACAAGAAGAGGGACCTGGGTCCCAGATACGCAGTATTTT. This sequence joins TRBV27 and TRBJ2-3; the D call may be TRBD1 or TRBD2 (5 bases each). CDR3 length equals 15 residues. Germline V gene sequence: CDR1 MNHEY, CDR2 SMNVEV (reference sequence). The ends were cut back, 10 bases at V and 4 bases at J, with 21 bases in the middle.